This T cell receptor beta chain was documented in a study of radiation and T cells in renal cell carcinoma. The assay was immunoSEQ multiplex PCR, and TCRdb's table has in-frame clones only and misses some. This table holds fewer than 30,000 clones, 81% found once. This clone occurred a few times. V was pared by 2 bases and J by 2 bases, with 12 bases between. Germline values: CDR1 SGHTA, CDR2 FQGNSA. The CDR3 sequence is 15 residues long. Time point of the sample: blood 2 weeks post-SBRT. Sample treatment: 15 Gy SBRT to primary tumor, nephrectomy 4 weeks later. The sequenced sample was blood, obtained from a patient whose treatment included radiotherapy and nephrectomy. V is TRBV7-2 and J is TRBJ2-5; TRBD1 might be the D (6 bases). The TCR was taken from a man in his fifties or sixties with renal cell carcinoma. Written as DNA, the CDR3 is TGTGCCAGCAGCTTATATAGGGGGATACAAGAGACCCAGTACTTC. It translates to CASSLYRGIQETQYF.